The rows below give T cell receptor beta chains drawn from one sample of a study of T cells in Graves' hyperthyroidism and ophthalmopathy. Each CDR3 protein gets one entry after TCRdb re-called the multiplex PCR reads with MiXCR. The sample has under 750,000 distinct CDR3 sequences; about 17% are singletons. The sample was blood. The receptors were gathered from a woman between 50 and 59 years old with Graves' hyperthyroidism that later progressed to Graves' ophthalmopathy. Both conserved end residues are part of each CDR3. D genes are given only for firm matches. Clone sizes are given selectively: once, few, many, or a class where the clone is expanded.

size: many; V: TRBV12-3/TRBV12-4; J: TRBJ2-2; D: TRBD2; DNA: TGTGCCAGCAGTCGGACTAGCGGGGGAAACACCGGGGAGCTGTTTTTT; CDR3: CASSRTSGGNTGELFF
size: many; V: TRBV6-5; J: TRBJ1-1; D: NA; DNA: TGTGCCAGCAGTTACACGGTCGGGGTGTGGGGTGAAGCTTTCTTT; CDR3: CASSYTVGVWGEAFF
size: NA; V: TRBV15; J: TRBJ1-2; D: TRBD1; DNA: TGTGCCACCAGCACCAGAGGCGGGGCAGGGGGCTATGGCTACACCTTC; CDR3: CATSTRGGAGGYGYTF
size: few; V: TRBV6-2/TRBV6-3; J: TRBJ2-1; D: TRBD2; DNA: TGTGCCAGCAGGCGACTAGCGGGGGGGACCTACAATGAGCAGTTCTTC; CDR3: CASRRLAGGTYNEQFF
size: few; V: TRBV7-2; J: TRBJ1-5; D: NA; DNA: TGTGCCAGCAGCTTAGACTCAGAGCCCCAGCATTTT; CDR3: CASSLDSEPQHF
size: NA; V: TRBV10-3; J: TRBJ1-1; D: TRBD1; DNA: TGTGCCATCAGTGAGTCAAACAGGGGGAACACTGAAGCTTTCTTT; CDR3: CAISESNRGNTEAFF
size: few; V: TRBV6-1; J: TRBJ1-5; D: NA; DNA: TGTGCCAGCAGTGAGGACAGTAGCAGTCAGCCCCAGCATTTT; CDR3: CASSEDSSSQPQHF
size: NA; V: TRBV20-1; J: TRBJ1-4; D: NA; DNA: TGCAGTCTCAACGGGGGCCCGGCTAATGAAAAACTGTTTTTT; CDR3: CSLNGGPANEKLFF
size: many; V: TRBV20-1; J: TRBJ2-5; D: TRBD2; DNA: TGCAGTGCTAGCGCCCTACTAGCGGGGGGAGAGACCCAGTACTTC; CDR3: CSASALLAGGETQYF
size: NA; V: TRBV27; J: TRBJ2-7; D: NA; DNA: TGTGCCAGCAGTTTATGGGCGGGGAAAAACTACGAGCAGTACTTC; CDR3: CASSLWAGKNYEQYF
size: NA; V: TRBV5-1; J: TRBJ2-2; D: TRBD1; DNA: TGCGCCAGCAGCTCTGGACAGGGGGTCGGGGAGCTGTTTTTT; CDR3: CASSSGQGVGELFF
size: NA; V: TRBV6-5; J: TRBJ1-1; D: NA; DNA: TGTGCCAGCAGTTACTCGGACAGACTACAAGCTTTCTTT; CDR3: CASSYSDRLQAFF
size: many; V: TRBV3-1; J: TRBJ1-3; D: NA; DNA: TGTGCCAGCAGCCAAGATCGGCTACTCTCTGGAAACACCATATATTTT; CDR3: CASSQDRLLSGNTIYF
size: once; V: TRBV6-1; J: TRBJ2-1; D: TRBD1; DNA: TGTGCCAGCAGTGAATCGGGACAGGGCCCCTACAATGAGCAGTTCTTC; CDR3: CASSESGQGPYNEQFF
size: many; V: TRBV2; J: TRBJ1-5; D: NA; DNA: TGTGCCAGCAGATCAGATAGCAATCAGCCCCAGCATTTT; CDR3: CASRSDSNQPQHF
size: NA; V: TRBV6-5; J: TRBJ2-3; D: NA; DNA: TGTGCCAGCAGTGACTCATCCGGGGCGAGGACAGATACGCAGTATTTT; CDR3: CASSDSSGARTDTQYF
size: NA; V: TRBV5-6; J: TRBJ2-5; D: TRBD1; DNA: TGTGCCAGCAGCTTAGTAGGGCAGGGGGCGGAAGAGACCCAGTACTTC; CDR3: CASSLVGQGAEETQYF
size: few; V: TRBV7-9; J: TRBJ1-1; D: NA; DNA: TGTGCCAGCAGCTTTAGGGAACGAGGCACTGAAGCTTTCTTT; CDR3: CASSFRERGTEAFF
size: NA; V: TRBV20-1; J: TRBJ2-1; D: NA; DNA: TGCAGTGCTAAAATGTACAATGAGCAGTTCTTC; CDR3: CSAKMYNEQFF
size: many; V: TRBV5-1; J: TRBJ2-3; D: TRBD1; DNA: TGCGCCAGCAGCTCGGGACAGGGGGCGCTCCGACAAGATACGCAGTATTTT; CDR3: CASSSGQGALRQDTQYF
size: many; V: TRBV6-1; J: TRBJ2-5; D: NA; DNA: TGTGCCAGCAGTGAAGAGGGAAACCAAGAGACCCAGTACTTC; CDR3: CASSEEGNQETQYF
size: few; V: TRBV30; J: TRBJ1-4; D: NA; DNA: TGTGCCTGGAGTGCAGGGCCGGGCGAAAAACTGTTTTTT; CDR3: CAWSAGPGEKLFF
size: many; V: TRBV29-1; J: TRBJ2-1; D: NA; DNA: TGCAGCGTTGACCCAGGTAGGGGATACAATGAGCAGTTCTTC; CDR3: CSVDPGRGYNEQFF
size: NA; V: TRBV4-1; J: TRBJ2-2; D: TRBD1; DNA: TGCGCCAGCACCGGGGACAGGGGAGGTTATACCGGGGAGCTGTTTTTT; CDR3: CASTGDRGGYTGELFF